The 22 T cell receptor beta chains below all came from one sample that was sequenced in a study of shared clonotypes between healthy human individuals. Naive CD8 cells comprised CD45RO-negative, CCR7-positively selected cells, excluding terminally differentiated effector memory CD45RA+ cells. TCRdb's copy holds only in-frame clones and misses some; the assay was immunoSEQ multiplex PCR. The repertoire holds around 2.1 million clones, with about 92% as singletons. Sequenced: naive CD8+ T cells from PBMCs. The receptors here all came from a man aged 18 to 30 in good health. Some clones in this sample may be carry-over from other donors' samples.

V usage is TRBV4-2 and J usage is TRBJ2-7; 8 nucleotides line up with TRBD1. CDR3 length: 14 amino acids. From germline, CDR1 is LGHNA and CDR2 YNFKEQ. Trimming removed 4 bases from V and 2 bases from J; junction bases left unmatched: 4. The CDR3 reads CASSPRTGTYEQYF. DNA of the CDR3: TGTGCCAGCAGCCCGAGGACAGGGACCTACGAGCAGTACTTC.

The V gene is TRBV4-3, the J gene TRBJ1-4; possible D gene TRBD1, 6 bases. Trimming left V 0 bases short and J 8 bases short, with 16 bases between. The germline CDR1 and CDR2 sequences are LGHNA and YSLEER. CDR3 size: 16 residues. CDR3 region: CASSQDIGGRGEKLFF. The CDR3 DNA sequence: TGCGCCAGCAGCCAAGATATTGGGGGCCGGGGGGAAAAACTGTTTTTT.

CDR3 sequence: CASSHEASYNEQFF. In DNA form, the CDR3 reads TGTGCCAGCAGCCACGAGGCATCCTACAATGAGCAGTTCTTC. The genes are TRBV9 and TRBJ2-1; unclear D gene. This CDR3 has 14 amino acids. Germline CDR1 reads SGDLS; CDR2 reads YYNGEE. Trimming shortened V by 4 bases and J by 1 base, and 9 bases separated the two germline ends.

The chain recombines TRBV18 with TRBJ2-2; D possibly corresponds to TRBD1 (6 bases). The CDR3 runs to 16 residues. CDR1 and CDR2 (germline): KGHSH, LQKENI. Trimming cost V 3 bases and J 3 bases, with 14 bases left between them. CDR3 sequence reads: CASSPEGVIHTGELFF. CDR3 nucleotides: TGTGCCAGCTCACCTGAGGGGGTAATACACACCGGGGAGCTGTTTTTT.

The gene calls are TRBV13 and TRBJ1-5; D is undetermined. Trimming removed 5 bases at V and 5 bases at J, with 7 bases between. This CDR3 is 12 amino acids long. Germline CDR1 and CDR2: PRHDT and FYEKMQ (reference sequence). This CDR3 is CASSDQDQPQHF. The CDR3 DNA reads as TGTGCCAGCAGCGACCAGGATCAGCCCCAGCATTTT. Looking up the rest from reference TRBV13 and TRBJ1-5 gives the full variable domain: AAGVIQSPRHLIKEKRETATLKCYPIPRHDTVYWYQQGPGQDPQFLISFYEKMQSDKGSIPDRFSAQQFSDYHSELNMSSLELGDSALYFCASSDQDQPQHFGDGTRLSIL.

The chain employs TRBV28 and TRBJ2-1; 9 nucleotides match TRBD2. The V segment lost 6 bases and the J segment 8 bases; nucleotides outside the gene matches: 14. The CDR3 length is 16 residues. CDR1 is MDHEN and CDR2 is SYDVKM in the germline V gene. The CDR3, as DNA: TGTGCCAGCAGCTCCGGGACTAGCTTTGTCATCGATGAGCAGTTCTTC. It translates to CASSSGTSFVIDEQFF.

The rearrangement uses TRBV19 and TRBJ2-7; the match to TRBD2 covers 12 bases. The junction had 5 bases not matched to a gene; V was cut back by 5 bases and J by 3 bases. CDR3 size: 15 residues. Germline V gene lookup returns CDR1 LNHDA and CDR2 SQIVND (reference sequence). For the CDR3, the DNA is TGTGCCAGTAGTCCTCGACTAGCGGGGGACTACGAGCAGTACTTC. Amino acids: CASSPRLAGDYEQYF.

V and J are TRBV5-1 and TRBJ2-3, with 11 positions matching TRBD1. The germline gives CDR1 SGHRS, CDR2 YFSETQ. This CDR3 is 14 amino acids long. The trim removed 7 bases at V and 4 bases at J, leaving 5 bases unmatched. The CDR3 here is CASGDRGSADTQYF. In DNA, the CDR3 is TGCGCCAGCGGGGACAGGGGGTCAGCAGATACGCAGTATTTT. The variable domain in full, with the rest retrieved from reference TRBV5-1 and TRBJ2-3, is KAGVTQTPRYLIKTRGQQVTLSCSPISGHRSVSWYQQTPGQGLQFLFEYFSETQRNKGNFPGRFSGRQFSNSRSEMNVSTLELGDSALYLCASGDRGSADTQYFGPGTRLTVL.

The DNA of the CDR3 is TGTGCCAGCAGTGACAGGGAGGGCTACAATGAGCAGTTCTTC. Protein: CASSDREGYNEQFF. The chain employs TRBV2 and TRBJ2-1; the match to TRBD2 covers 7 bases. The CDR3 contains 14 residues. After removal of 3 bases from V and 3 bases from J, the junction contained 2 bases not matched to a gene. Germline assignment: CDR1 SNHLY and CDR2 FYNNEI.

This clone appeared a few times. CDR3 sequence: CASSGDRGPMAFF. In DNA form, the CDR3 reads TGTGCCAGCAGCGGAGACAGGGGGCCTATGGCTTTCTTT. V usage is TRBV9 and J usage is TRBJ1-1, with 10 bases identical to TRBD1. CDR1 and CDR2 (germline): SGDLS, YYNGEE. The CDR3 totals 13 residues. With 3 bases clipped from V and 11 bases from J, the junction kept 7 bases outside the gene matches. The variable domain in full, completed from reference TRBV9 and TRBJ1-1, reads DSGVTQTPKHLITATGQRVTLRCSPRSGDLSVYWYQQSLDQGLQFLIQYYNGEERAKGNILERFSAQQFPDLHSELNLSSLELGDSALYFCASSGDRGPMAFFGQGTRLTVV.

V is TRBV15 and J is TRBJ2-1, with 7 bases fitting TRBD2. The ends lost 5 bases at V and 5 bases at J; junction bases unmatched: 9. This CDR3 contains 15 residues. The germline gives CDR1 LNHNV, CDR2 YYDKDF (reference sequence). CDR3 sequence reads: CATSGERDLNNEQFF. DNA of the CDR3: TGTGCCACCAGCGGTGAGCGGGACCTTAACAATGAGCAGTTCTTC.

Only one count was recorded for this clone. This chain uses TRBV7-9 with TRBJ2-7; TRBD2 is a possible D gene (5 bases). CDR3 size: 17 residues. V was trimmed by 2 bases and J by 1 base, leaving 18 bases between them. CDR1 and CDR2 (germline): SEHNR, FQNEAQ (reference sequence). The CDR3 DNA is TGTGCCAGCAGCTTAAACGAGAAGCGGAGGATTTCCTACGAGCAGTACTTC. Amino acid sequence: CASSLNEKRRISYEQYF.

The chain recombines TRBV27 with TRBJ1-5, with no clear D. Germline assignment: CDR1 MNHEY and CDR2 SMNVEV (reference sequence). V was trimmed by 3 bases and J by 1 base, leaving 10 bases between them. This CDR3 has 15 amino acids. CDR3 protein: CASSFGVGSNQPQHF. CDR3 coding DNA: TGTGCCAGCAGTTTTGGGGTAGGGAGCAATCAGCCCCAGCATTTT.

The chain employs TRBV27 and TRBJ2-5; 10 nucleotides line up with TRBD2. There are 16 residues in the CDR3. The V segment lost 5 bases and the J segment 1 base; nucleotides outside the gene matches: 7. Germline loops: CDR1 MNHEY, CDR2 SMNVEV (reference sequence). As DNA, the CDR3 is TGTGCCAGCAGTCCATGGACTAGCGGAAGCCAAGAGACCCAGTACTTC. It translates to CASSPWTSGSQETQYF.

This rearrangement joins TRBV30 to TRBJ2-7; unclear D gene. V lost 3 bases and J lost 0, with 9 bases in between. The CDR3 is 13 amino acids. The germline CDR1 and CDR2 sequences are GTSNPN and SVGIG (reference sequence). CDR3 DNA: TGTGCCTGGAGCCTGATGGGCTCCTACGAGCAGTACTTC. The encoded protein is CAWSLMGSYEQYF. The full variable domain, with the rest looked up from reference TRBV30 and TRBJ2-7, is SQTIHQWPATLVQPVGSPLSLECTVEGTSNPNLYWYRQAAGRGLQLLFYSVGIGQISSEVPQNLSASRPQDRQFILSSKKLLLSDSGFYLCAWSLMGSYEQYFGPGTRLTVT.

The rearrangement links TRBV13 to TRBJ2-7; a weak D match, TRBD1 (7 bases). The CDR3 sequence is 13 residues long. V shed 5 bases and J shed 5 bases, with 13 bases lying between them. Germline V gene lookup returns CDR1 PRHDT and CDR2 FYEKMQ (reference sequence). As DNA, the CDR3 is TGTGCCAGCAGCCAAGGGGGCGGGGACGAGCAGTACTTC. Its protein product is CASSQGGGDEQYF.

As for this clone: Other DNA sequences in this specimen translate into the identical CDR3. The J gene is TRBJ2-7, the V gene TRBV5-6; D uncertain. The V end lost 4 bases, the J end lost 5 bases, and 10 bases lay between the germline ends. Germline CDR1 and CDR2: SGHDT and YYEEEE. The CDR3 sequence is 12 residues long. This CDR3 is CASSRGRHEQYF. CDR3 sequence (DNA): TGTGCCAGCAGCCGTGGACGTCACGAGCAGTACTTC.

The V and J genes are TRBV6-5 and TRBJ2-2; D gene uncertain. Trimming took 0 bases from V and 4 from J, leaving 12 bases between them. CDR1 is MNHEY and CDR2 is SVGAGI in the germline V gene. This CDR3 has 16 residues. The CDR3 is CASSYSSPTGTGELFF. The CDR3 DNA reads as TGTGCCAGCAGTTACTCCTCGCCGACGGGCACCGGGGAGCTGTTTTTT.

The V and J genes are TRBV27 and TRBJ2-7; D might be TRBD2 (7 bases). CDR1 is MNHEY and CDR2 is SMNVEV in the germline V gene (reference sequence). V shed 3 bases and J shed 1 base, with 13 bases lying between them. There are 15 residues in the CDR3. CDR3 nucleotides: TGTGCCAGCAGTTTTGGGGGGGGGCATTCCTACGAGCAGTACTTC. Its protein product is CASSFGGGHSYEQYF.

V gene TRBV6-5 combines with J gene TRBJ1-5, with D hard to call. Germline assignment: CDR1 MNHEY and CDR2 SVGAGI. The CDR3 is 15 amino acids. Trimming shortened V by 7 bases and J by 2 bases, and 15 bases separated the two germline ends. The CDR3 coding sequence is TGTGCCAGCACCCAAGACCGGTGGGGCAATCAGCCCCAGCATTTT. It encodes CASTQDRWGNQPQHF.

This clone was counted between two and nine times. The chain joins TRBV9 to TRBJ2-2; 7 positions agree with TRBD1. The J segment lost 3 bases and the V segment lost 3 bases, leaving 2 bases of the junction unmatched. Germline V gene data show CDR1 as SGDLS and CDR2 as YYNGEE. The CDR3 extends over 14 amino acids. The CDR3 coding sequence is TGTGCCAGCAGCGACGGACAGGACACCGGGGAGCTGTTTTTT. Translated, it gives CASSDGQDTGELFF.

The genes are TRBV16 and TRBJ1-5, with D maybe TRBD1 (5 bases). Trimming shortened V by 2 bases and J by 4 bases, and 9 bases separated the two germline ends. CDR3 length: 14 amino acids. The germline V gene has CDR1 KGHSY and CDR2 FQNENV. CDR3 nucleotides: TGTGCCAGCAGCCAAAGGGGAGAAAATCAGCCCCAGCATTTT. This codes for CASSQRGENQPQHF.